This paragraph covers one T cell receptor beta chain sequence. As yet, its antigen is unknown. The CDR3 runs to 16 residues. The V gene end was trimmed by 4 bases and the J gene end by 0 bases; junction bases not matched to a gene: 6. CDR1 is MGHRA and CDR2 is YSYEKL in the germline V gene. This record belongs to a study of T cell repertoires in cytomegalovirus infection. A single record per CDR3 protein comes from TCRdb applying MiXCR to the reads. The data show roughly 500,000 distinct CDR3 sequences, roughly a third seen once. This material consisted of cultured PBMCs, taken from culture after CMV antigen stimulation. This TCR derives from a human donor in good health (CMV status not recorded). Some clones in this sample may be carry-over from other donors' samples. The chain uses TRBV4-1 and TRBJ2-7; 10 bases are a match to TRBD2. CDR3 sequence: CASSLWASGSSYEQYF. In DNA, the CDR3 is TGCGCCAGCAGCCTTTGGGCTAGCGGGAGCTCCTACGAGCAGTACTTC.